The 16 T cell receptor delta chains below all came from one sample that was sequenced in a study of γδ T cells in repeated Plasmodium falciparum infection (dated by TCRdb to about 2021). Vgamma9/Vdelta2+ and Vdelta2-negative gammadelta T cell populations were flow-sorted from peripheral blood mononuclear cells for bulk TCR repertoire analysis. To prepare the library, multiplex PCR was applied. TCRdb records Illumina MiSeq as the sequencer. TCRdb reprocessed the public reads with the caller CATT; rows with the same DNA were merged afterwards. The sample records about 50,000 delta-chain clones, about 2% of which are singletons. The ten largest account for around 25% of the sample. The source material was gamma-delta T cells from blood. Receptor source: a pool of human donors (malaria-infected and uninfected, not separated).

Only a few counts were recorded for this clone. The protein that TCRdb holds for this DNA derives from a much larger clone and differs from the translated DNA at residue 15, which likely indicates a read error; the protein shown here is translated from the DNA. The J gene went uncalled, whereas the V gene is TRDV1; the table's D call, TRDD3, has no DNA check behind it. The CDR3 runs 17 residues. Germline V gene data show CDR1 as TSWWSYY and CDR2 as QGS. CDR3 DNA sequence: TGTGCTCTTGGGGCTCCTACTCTGGGGGATCTTTGCGATAAACCCATCTTT. Its translation: CALGAPTLGDLCDKPIF.

There are many counts of this clone. The rearrangement uses TRDV1 and TRDJ1; TRDD3 aligns across 9 bases. TCRdb supplies no J gene; here it was assigned by aligning the nucleotide sequence to germline. The J segment lost 0 bases and the V segment lost 1 base, leaving 21 bases of the junction unmatched. The V gene's germline CDR1 is TSWWSYY and CDR2 QGS. This CDR3 is built from 22 residues. CDR3 residues: CALGEPMLAFPTGGSHTDKLIF. The DNA for the CDR3 is TGTGCTCTTGGGGAACCGATGTTGGCCTTCCCCACTGGGGGAAGCCACACCGATAAACTCATCTTT.

On this clone itself: TCRdb's listed protein matches a much larger clone and diverges from this DNA's translation at residue 7, likely through a read error; the protein shown comes from the DNA. J is TRDJ1 and V is TRDV1, with D possibly being TRDD3 (5 bases). TCRdb leaves out the J gene; it was filled in here by matching the DNA to germline. V was trimmed by 5 bases and J by 0 bases, leaving 40 bases between them. Germline V gives CDR1 TSWWSYY, CDR2 QGS. The CDR3 contains 24 residues. The CDR3 nucleotides are TGTGCTCTTGGGAAGGATAGCTTCTATCCCCTATTCAAGACCCAACCCTTTTACACCGATAAACTCATCTTT. It codes for CALGKDSFYPLFKTQPFYTDKLIF.

In its sample, this clone was seen a few times. TCRdb shows a much larger clone's protein in place of this DNA's translation, and the two differ at residue 12, likely through a read error; the protein shown is translated from the DNA. The chain has TRDV2 and TRDJ1; D unresolved. Assignment of the J gene here rests on matching the DNA to germline, because TCRdb gives none. The CDR3 covers 15 residues. Germline CDR1 and CDR2: GEAIGNYY and EKD. The chain's CDR3 is CACDTLIQRTDRLIF. CDR3 nucleotides: TGTGCCTGTGACACCCTAATACAAAGGACCGATAGACTCATCTTT.

This clone was observed many times. With only one base between it and a far larger clone, this is likely a read error. This CDR3 is also generated by other DNA sequences in the sample. The rearrangement links TRDV2 to TRDJ1, with D hard to call. TCRdb leaves out the J gene; it was filled in here by matching the DNA to germline. Germline V gene lookup returns CDR1 GEAIGNYY and CDR2 EKD. CDR3 length: 15 amino acids. V gave up 0 bases and J gave up 0 bases, with 10 bases separating them. The DNA for the CDR3 is TGTGCCTGTGACACCGTATCCTCCCACACCGATAAACTCATCTTT. Amino acid sequence: CACDTVSSHTDKLIF.

This clone showed up many times. TCRdb records a much larger clone's protein for this DNA, with a difference at residue 19 that likely arises from a read error; the protein given is the translation of the DNA. No J gene was called, and the V gene is TRDV2; TRDD3, the D gene given by the table, was not confirmed from the DNA. The germline CDR1 and CDR2 sequences are GEAIGNYY and EKD. The CDR3 has 21 amino acids. The CDR3 is CACDPLSTVVGDTRNTDKPIF. Written as DNA, the CDR3 is TGTGCCTGTGACCCCTTAAGTACCGTGGTGGGGGATACCCGAAACACCGATAAACCCATCTTT.

Turning to this clone: The protein that TCRdb holds for this DNA derives from a much larger clone and differs from the translated DNA at residue 11, which likely indicates a read error; the protein shown here is translated from the DNA. V is TRDV1 and J is TRDJ1, with D tentatively TRDD3 (6 bases). The J gene is not listed in TCRdb, so it was assigned here from a DNA match to germline. V was trimmed by 5 bases and J by 0 bases, leaving 34 bases between them. The CDR3 contains 22 residues. The germline V gene has CDR1 TSWWSYY and CDR2 QGS. The CDR3 region is CALGLRLHLTTWGQKYTDKLIF. CDR3 nucleotides: TGTGCTCTTGGGCTGCGCCTCCATCTTACCACCTGGGGACAAAAGTACACCGATAAACTCATCTTT.

This clone was seen a handful of times. TCRdb's entry gives the protein of a much larger clone, which mismatches this DNA's translation at residue 5, likely from a read error; the protein reported here is translated from the DNA. The chain has TRDV1 and TRDJ1, with TRDD3 identical over 10 bases. Because TCRdb records no J gene, it was assigned here through a match of the DNA to germline. The CDR3 covers 21 residues. Germline V gene lookup returns CDR1 TSWWSYY and CDR2 QGS. J was trimmed by 1 base and V by 4 bases; bases with no gene match: 21. The CDR3: CALGGSCVGGIRGPFTDKLIF. DNA of the CDR3: TGTGCTCTTGGGGGTTCGTGTGTAGGGGGGATACGTGGTCCCTTCACCGATAAACTCATCTTT.

A note on this clone: A read error is the likely source, as a far larger clone sits one nucleotide away. The identical CDR3 is also encoded by other nucleotide sequences in the sample. The chain uses TRDV3 and TRDJ1, with TRDD3 as a possible D gene (6 bases). The length of the CDR3 is 20 residues. CDR1 is TVYSNPD and CDR2 is GDNSRS in the germline V gene (reference sequence). With 4 bases removed from V and 0 bases from J, the gap between germline ends came to 33 bases. The CDR3 loop is CAYKTYWVATVSTYTDKLIF. The CDR3 DNA is TGTGCCTACAAAACCTACTGGGTTGCCACCGTATCCACATACACCGATAAACTCATCTTT.

About this clone itself: A far bigger clonotype differs at one base, so this is likely a read error. This CDR3 is also generated by other DNA sequences in the sample. This chain connects TRDV1 to TRDJ1, with 9 bases matching TRDD2. There are 21 residues in the CDR3. Germline CDR1 reads TSWWSYY; CDR2 reads QGS. The CDR3 DNA reads as TGTGCTCTCGGGGAACCCTTCCTACACGGGATCGGACCTCTTCTCACCGATAAACTCATCTTT. It specifies CALGEPFLHGIGPLLTDKLIF.

This clone was seen only a few times. TCRdb records a much larger clone's protein for this DNA, with a difference at residue 22 that likely arises from a read error; the protein given is the translation of the DNA. The V gene is given as TRDV1, and no J gene call is available; the table's D call, TRDD3, was not checked against the DNA. The CDR3 spans 24 residues. The germline V gene has CDR1 TSWWSYY and CDR2 QGS. CDR3 nucleotide sequence: TGTGCTCTTGGGGCCACTCAGGTCTACGAGGGGGATTCAGTTCGGCTTTCGGTAAACGATAAACGCATCTTT. Translated, it gives CALGATQVYEGDSVRLSVNDKRIF.

Worth noting for this clone: Since a far larger clone is one base different, this is likely a read error. Other DNA sequences in the sample encode the same CDR3. V is TRDV1 and J is TRDJ1, with 13 nucleotides matching TRDD3. The J gene, left out of TCRdb, was set here by checking the DNA against germline. The CDR3 has 22 amino acids. Germline-derived CDR1 and CDR2 are TSWWSYY and QGS. The CDR3 bases are TGTGCTCTCGGGGGCACACCCCCAGTACAAACCTTCCGTACTGGGGGATACGTAGAACTCATCTTT. This translates into CALGGTPPVQTFRTGGYVELIF.

This clone was counted between two and nine times. The protein held in TCRdb is that of a much larger clone and does not match this DNA's translation at residue 6, likely because of a read error; the protein shown is translated from the DNA. V gene TRAV38-2/DV8 combines with J gene TRDJ1; possible D gene TRDD3, 6 bases. Trimming pared 1 base from V and 5 bases from J, leaving 30 bases between. The germline V gene encodes CDR1 TSESDYY and CDR2 QEAYKQQN. CDR3 length equals 20 residues. CDR3 residues: CAYRSRTAFRVGDRRDKLIF. Here the CDR3 DNA reads TGTGCTTATAGGAGCCGCACTGCTTTCCGAGTCGGGGATCGCAGGGATAAACTCATCTTT.

With regard to this clone: The protein given by TCRdb reflects a much larger clone and differs at residue 4 from this DNA's translation, likely from a read error; the protein shown is the DNA's translation. Other DNA variants within this sample encode the same CDR3. CDR3 in amino acids: CAAAFHPRFWGYRRYTDKLIF. The CDR3 DNA reads as TGTGCAGCAGCCTTCCACCCGCGATTTTGGGGATACCGGCGGTACACCGATAAACTCATCTTC. The chain recombines TRAV29/DV5 with TRDJ1, with TRDD3 matching 8 bases. This CDR3 is built from 21 residues. Germline lookup yields CDR1 NSMFDY and CDR2 ISSIKDK.

A few counts support this clone. A far larger clone is one nucleotide away, so this likely arose from a read error. Distinct nucleotide sequences in the sample also encode this CDR3. The V call is TRDV1, the J call TRDJ1, with TRDD3 identical over 8 bases. J was trimmed by 2 bases and V by 3 bases; bases with no gene match: 20. Germline V lookup: CDR1 TSWWSYY, CDR2 QGS. The CDR3 extends over 20 amino acids. The chain's CDR3 is CALGEVYPRRMGDWTDKLIF. The CDR3 DNA is TGTGCTCTTGGGGAGGTGTATCCCAGGAGGATGGGGGATTGGACCGATAAACTCATCTTT.

There are many counts of this clone. A far larger clone is one base from this, pointing to a likely read error. This sample also contains other DNA sequences that code for the same CDR3. The V gene reported is TRDV2; the J gene is uncalled; TRDD3 is the table's D call, not checked against the DNA. Looked up from germline, CDR1 is GEAIGNYY and CDR2 is EKD. The CDR3 runs 20 residues. In DNA form, the CDR3 reads TGTGCCTGTGGAGGGGGTCTGTACTGGGGGATACAAGGTCCGGCTGATAAGCTCATCTTT. Protein: CACGGGLYWGIQGPADKLIF.